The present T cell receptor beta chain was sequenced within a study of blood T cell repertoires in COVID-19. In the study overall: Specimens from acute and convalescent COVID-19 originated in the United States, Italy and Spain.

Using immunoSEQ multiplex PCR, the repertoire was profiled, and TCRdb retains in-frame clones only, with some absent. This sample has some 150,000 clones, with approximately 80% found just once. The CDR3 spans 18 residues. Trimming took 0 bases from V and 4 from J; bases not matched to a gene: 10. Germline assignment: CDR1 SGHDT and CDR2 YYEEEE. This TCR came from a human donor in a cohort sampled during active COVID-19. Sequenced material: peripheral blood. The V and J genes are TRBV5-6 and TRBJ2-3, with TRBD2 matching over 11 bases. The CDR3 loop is CASSLVTSGTGGADTQYF. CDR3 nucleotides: TGTGCCAGCAGCTTGGTGACTAGCGGGACGGGGGGCGCAGATACGCAGTATTTT.